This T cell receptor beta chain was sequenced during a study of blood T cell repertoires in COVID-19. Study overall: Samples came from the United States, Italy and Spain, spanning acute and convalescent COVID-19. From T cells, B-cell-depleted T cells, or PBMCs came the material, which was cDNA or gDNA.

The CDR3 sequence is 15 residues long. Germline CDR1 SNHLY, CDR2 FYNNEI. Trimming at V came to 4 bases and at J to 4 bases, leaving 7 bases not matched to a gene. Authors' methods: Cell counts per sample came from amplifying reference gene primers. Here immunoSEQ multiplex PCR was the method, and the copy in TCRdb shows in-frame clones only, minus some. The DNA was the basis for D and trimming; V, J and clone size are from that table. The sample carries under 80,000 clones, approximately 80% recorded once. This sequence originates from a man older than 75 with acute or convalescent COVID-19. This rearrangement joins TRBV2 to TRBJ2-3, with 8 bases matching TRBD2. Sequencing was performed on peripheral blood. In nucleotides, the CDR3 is TGTGCCAGCAGTGCCGCGGGGGGCTTCCCAGATACGCAGTATTTT. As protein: CASSAAGGFPDTQYF.